This entry is about one T cell receptor (beta chain). The record originates from a study of blood T cell repertoires in COVID-19. The V end lost 2 bases, the J end lost 1 base, and 8 bases lay between the germline ends. Germline values: CDR1 MGHDK, CDR2 SYGVNS. The CDR3 sequence is 14 residues long. This table comes from immunoSEQ multiplex PCR, and its TCRdb copy is limited to in-frame clones, with some not included. The sample consists of about 400,000 clones, approximately 85% of them appearing once. Sequenced input: PBMCs or T cells enriched from blood (not recorded which). The J gene is TRBJ1-1, the V gene TRBV25-1; no definite D call. The receptor was derived from a woman in her thirties or forties with acute COVID-19. CDR3 residues: CASSEVGRNTEAFF. For the CDR3, the DNA is TGTGCCAGCAGTGAAGTAGGGAGGAACACTGAAGCTTTCTTT.